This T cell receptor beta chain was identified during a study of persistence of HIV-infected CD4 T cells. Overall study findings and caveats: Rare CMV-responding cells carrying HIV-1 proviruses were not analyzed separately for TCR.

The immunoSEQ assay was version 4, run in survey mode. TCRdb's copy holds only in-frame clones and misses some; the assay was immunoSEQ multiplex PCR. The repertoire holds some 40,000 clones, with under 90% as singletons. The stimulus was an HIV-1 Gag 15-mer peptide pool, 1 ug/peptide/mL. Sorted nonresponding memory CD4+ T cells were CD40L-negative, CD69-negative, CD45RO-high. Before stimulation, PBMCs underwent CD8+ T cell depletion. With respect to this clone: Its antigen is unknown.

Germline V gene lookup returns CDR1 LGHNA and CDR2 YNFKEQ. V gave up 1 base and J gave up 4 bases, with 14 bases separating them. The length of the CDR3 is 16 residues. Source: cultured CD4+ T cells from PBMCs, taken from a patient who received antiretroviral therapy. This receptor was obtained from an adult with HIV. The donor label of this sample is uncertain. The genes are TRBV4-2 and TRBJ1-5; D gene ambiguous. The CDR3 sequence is CASSQVEGGGNQPQHF. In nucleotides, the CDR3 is TGTGCCAGCAGCCAAGTGGAGGGAGGTGGAAATCAGCCCCAGCATTTT.